This note documents a single T cell receptor beta chain sequence. These data originate in a study of blood T cell repertoires in COVID-19. As for the study in general: Samples representing acute and convalescent COVID-19 were sourced from the United States, Italy and Spain. Sources were T cells, B-cell-depleted T cells, or PBMCs; the material itself was cDNA or gDNA.

In the original workflow: How many nucleated cells were present was estimated from reference gene primer amplification. Only in-frame clones appear in the TCRdb table, and some are missing; sequencing was by immunoSEQ multiplex PCR. V, J and clone size were drawn from that table, and D and trimming were deduced from the DNA. The sample has 120,000 to 150,000 clones; approximately 80% are singletons. The CDR3 is made up of 13 amino acids. With 0 bases removed from V and 5 bases from J, the gap between germline ends came to 7 bases. Germline loops: CDR1 MNHNS, CDR2 SASEGT. The sequence derives from a woman aged 45-65 years with acute or convalescent COVID-19. This chain joins TRBV6-1 and TRBJ1-2; D gene unclear. Material for sequencing was peripheral blood. The CDR3 reads CASSEATEYGYTF. Written as DNA, the CDR3 is TGTGCCAGCAGTGAAGCCACAGAATATGGCTACACCTTC.